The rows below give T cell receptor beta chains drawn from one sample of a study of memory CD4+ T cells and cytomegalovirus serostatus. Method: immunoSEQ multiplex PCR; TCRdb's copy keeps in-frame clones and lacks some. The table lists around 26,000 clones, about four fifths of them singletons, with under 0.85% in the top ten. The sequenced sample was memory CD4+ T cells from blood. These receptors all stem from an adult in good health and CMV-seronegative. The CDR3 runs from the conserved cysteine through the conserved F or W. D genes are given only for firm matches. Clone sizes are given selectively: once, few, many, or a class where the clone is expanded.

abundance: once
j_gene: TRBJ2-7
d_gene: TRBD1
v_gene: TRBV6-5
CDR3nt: TGTGCCAGCAGTACGGGACAGGGAACCTACGAGCAGTACTTC
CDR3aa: CASSTGQGTYEQYF

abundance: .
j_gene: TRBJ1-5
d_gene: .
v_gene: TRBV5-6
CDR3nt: TGTGCCAGCAGCTTCTGGACGGGAACTAAGGGCAATCAGCCCCAGCATTTT
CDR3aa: CASSFWTGTKGNQPQHF

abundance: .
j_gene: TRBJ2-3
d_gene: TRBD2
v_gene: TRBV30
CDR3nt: TGTGCCTGGAGTGTCGGCGGGGGGAAGGCAGATACGCAGTATTTT
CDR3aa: CAWSVGGGKADTQYF

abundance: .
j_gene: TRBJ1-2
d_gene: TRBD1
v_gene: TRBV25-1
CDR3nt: TGTGCCAGCAGTGAACATGTAGGACAGGACTATGGCTACACCTTC
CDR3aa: CASSEHVGQDYGYTF

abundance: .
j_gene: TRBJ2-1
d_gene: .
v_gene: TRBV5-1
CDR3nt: TGCGCCAGCAGCGGGGACTCATACAATGAGCAGTTCTTC
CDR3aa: CASSGDSYNEQFF

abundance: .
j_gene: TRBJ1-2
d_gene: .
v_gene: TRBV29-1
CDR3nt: TGCAGCGTAAGTGGAGGGAACTATGGCTACACCTTC
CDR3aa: CSVSGGNYGYTF

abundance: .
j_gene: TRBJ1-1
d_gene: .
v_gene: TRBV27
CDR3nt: TGTGCCAGCAGCCCGGGCGGCCTGAGCGGGGCTGAAGCTTTCTTT
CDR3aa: CASSPGGLSGAEAFF

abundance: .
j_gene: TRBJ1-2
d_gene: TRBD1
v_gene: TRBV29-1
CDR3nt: TGCAGCGTTGACAAGGGGACAGGGAAGGGCTTC
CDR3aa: CSVDKGTGKGF

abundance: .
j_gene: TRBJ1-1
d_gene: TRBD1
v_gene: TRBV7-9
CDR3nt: TGTGCCAGCAGTGGAGGGGGCGTCCGCACTGAAGCTTTCTTT
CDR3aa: CASSGGGVRTEAFF

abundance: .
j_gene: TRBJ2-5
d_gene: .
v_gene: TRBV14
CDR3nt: TGTGCCAGCAGCCTTCTGAGAACAGGGCAAGAGACCCAGTACTTC
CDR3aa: CASSLLRTGQETQYF

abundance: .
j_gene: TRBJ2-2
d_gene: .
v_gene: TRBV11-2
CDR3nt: TGTGCCAGCAGCTCACGGGACGGCCGAAGCACCGGGGAGCTGTTTTTT
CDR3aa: CASSSRDGRSTGELFF

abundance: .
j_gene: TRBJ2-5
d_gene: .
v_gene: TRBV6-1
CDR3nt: TGTGCCAGCAGTGAAGGCTGGGGGCAAGAGACCCAGTACTTC
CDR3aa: CASSEGWGQETQYF

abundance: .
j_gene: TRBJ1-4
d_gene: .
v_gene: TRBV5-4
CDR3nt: TGTGCCAGCAGCTCCCCGGACAGCGACCAGGAAAAACTGTTTTTT
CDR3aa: CASSSPDSDQEKLFF

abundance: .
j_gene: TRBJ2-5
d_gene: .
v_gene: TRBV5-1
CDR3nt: TGCGCCAGCAGCTTTGGGGAGGCGACGGAGACCCAGTACTTC
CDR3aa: CASSFGEATETQYF

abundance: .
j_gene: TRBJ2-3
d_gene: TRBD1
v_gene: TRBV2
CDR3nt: TGTGCCAGCAGTGGCCAGACAGGGACGGCAGATACGCAGTATTTT
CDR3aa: CASSGQTGTADTQYF

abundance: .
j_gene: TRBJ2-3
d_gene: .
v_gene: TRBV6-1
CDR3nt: TGTGCCAGCAGCCGGACCATACTCACAGATACGCAGTATTTT
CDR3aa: CASSRTILTDTQYF

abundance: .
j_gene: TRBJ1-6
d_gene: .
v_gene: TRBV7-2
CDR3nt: TGTGCCAGCAGCTTAGGGGACCTGTATTCACCCCTCCACTTT
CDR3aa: CASSLGDLYSPLHF

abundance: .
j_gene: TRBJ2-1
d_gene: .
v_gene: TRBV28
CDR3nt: TGTGCCAGCAGTTCTCAGGTCGGCAATGAGCAGTTCTTC
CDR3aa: CASSSQVGNEQFF

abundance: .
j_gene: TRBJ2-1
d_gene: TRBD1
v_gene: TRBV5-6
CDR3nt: TGTGCCAGCAGCTTGGGGGACAGGGCCACCAATGAGCAGTTCTTC
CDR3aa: CASSLGDRATNEQFF

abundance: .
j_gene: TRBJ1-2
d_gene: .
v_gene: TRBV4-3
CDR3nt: TGCGCCAGCAGCCAAGAAATAATAAGGGATGGCTACACCTTC
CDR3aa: CASSQEIIRDGYTF

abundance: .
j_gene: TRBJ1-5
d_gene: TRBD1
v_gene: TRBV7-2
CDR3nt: TGTGCCAGCAGCTTGGACAGGGGTGGCAATCAGCCCCAGCATTTT
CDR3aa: CASSLDRGGNQPQHF

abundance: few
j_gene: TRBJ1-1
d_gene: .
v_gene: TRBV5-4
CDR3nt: TGTGCCAGCAGCGAGACAGAGAACACTGAAGCTTTCTTT
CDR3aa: CASSETENTEAFF

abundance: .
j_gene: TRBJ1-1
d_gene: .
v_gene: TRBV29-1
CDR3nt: TGCAGCGCCCTTGACAGGAAGAACACTGAAGCTTTCTTT
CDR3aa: CSALDRKNTEAFF

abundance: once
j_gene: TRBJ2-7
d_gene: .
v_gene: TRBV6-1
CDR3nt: TGTGCCAGCAGCCCCGACAGCTCCGAGCAGTACTTC
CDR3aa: CASSPDSSEQYF

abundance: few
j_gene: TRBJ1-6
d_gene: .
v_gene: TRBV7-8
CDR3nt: TGTGCCAGCAGCTTAGAAAGGGATTCACCCCTCCACTTT
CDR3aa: CASSLERDSPLHF

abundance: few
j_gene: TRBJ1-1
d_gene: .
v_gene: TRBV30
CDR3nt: TGTGCCTGGAGTGCGGACAGTAACACTGAAGCTTTCTTT
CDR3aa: CAWSADSNTEAFF

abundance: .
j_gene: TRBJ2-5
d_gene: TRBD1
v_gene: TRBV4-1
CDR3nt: TGCGCCAGCAGCCAAGAGGGACAGGGCCAAGAGACCCAGTACTTC
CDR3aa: CASSQEGQGQETQYF

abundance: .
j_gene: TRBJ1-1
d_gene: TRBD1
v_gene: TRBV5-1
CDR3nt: TGCGCCAGCAGACCCGCCACAGGGGCGCGCGGACCCATGAACACTGAAGCTTTCTTT
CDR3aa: CASRPATGARGPMNTEAFF

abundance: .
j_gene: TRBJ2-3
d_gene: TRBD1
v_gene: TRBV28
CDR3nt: TGTGCCAGCAACCGACAGGGCGCAGATACGCAGTATTTT
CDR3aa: CASNRQGADTQYF

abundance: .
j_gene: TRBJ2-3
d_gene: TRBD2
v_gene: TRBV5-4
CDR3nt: TGTGCCAGCAGCTTGGCCGGGACTAGCGGGGGCAAAGATACGCAGTATTTT
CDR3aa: CASSLAGTSGGKDTQYF

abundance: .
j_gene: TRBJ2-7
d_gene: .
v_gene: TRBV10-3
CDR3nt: TGTGCCATCAGTGAGTCGAGGGGGGGCTACGAGCAGTACTTC
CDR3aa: CAISESRGGYEQYF

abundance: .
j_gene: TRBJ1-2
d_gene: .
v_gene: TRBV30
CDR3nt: TGTGCCTGGAGTGTACCGGGGTTGGGGGGCTACACCTTC
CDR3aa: CAWSVPGLGGYTF

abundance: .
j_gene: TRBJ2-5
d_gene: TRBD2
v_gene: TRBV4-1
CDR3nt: TGCGCCAGCAGCCAAGATAAGACTAGCGGGGGGGCGACAGAGACCCAGTACTTC
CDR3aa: CASSQDKTSGGATETQYF

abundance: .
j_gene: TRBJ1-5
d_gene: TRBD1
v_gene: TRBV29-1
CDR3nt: TGCAGCGTTGGGGACAGCCTTTATCAGCCCCAGCATTTT
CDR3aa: CSVGDSLYQPQHF

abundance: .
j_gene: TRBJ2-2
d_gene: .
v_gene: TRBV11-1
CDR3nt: TGTGCCAGCAAATGGGGACGAGACACCGGGGAGCTGTTTTTT
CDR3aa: CASKWGRDTGELFF

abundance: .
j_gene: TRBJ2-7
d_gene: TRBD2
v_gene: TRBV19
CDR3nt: TGTGCCAGTAGTCCAGGAGCGGGGAGATCCTACGAGCAGTACTTC
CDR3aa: CASSPGAGRSYEQYF

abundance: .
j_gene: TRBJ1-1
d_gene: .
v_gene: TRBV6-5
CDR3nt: TGTGCCACCACGGGACACACTGAAGCTTTCTTT
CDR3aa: CATTGHTEAFF

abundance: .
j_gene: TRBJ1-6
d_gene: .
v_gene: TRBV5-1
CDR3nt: TGCGCCAGCGGACCGGGTCCCAAAGTCAATTCACCCCTCCACTTT
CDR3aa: CASGPGPKVNSPLHF

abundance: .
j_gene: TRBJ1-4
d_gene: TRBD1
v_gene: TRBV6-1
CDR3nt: TGTGCCAGCGATAAGGACAGGGACGAAAAACTGTTTTTT
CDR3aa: CASDKDRDEKLFF